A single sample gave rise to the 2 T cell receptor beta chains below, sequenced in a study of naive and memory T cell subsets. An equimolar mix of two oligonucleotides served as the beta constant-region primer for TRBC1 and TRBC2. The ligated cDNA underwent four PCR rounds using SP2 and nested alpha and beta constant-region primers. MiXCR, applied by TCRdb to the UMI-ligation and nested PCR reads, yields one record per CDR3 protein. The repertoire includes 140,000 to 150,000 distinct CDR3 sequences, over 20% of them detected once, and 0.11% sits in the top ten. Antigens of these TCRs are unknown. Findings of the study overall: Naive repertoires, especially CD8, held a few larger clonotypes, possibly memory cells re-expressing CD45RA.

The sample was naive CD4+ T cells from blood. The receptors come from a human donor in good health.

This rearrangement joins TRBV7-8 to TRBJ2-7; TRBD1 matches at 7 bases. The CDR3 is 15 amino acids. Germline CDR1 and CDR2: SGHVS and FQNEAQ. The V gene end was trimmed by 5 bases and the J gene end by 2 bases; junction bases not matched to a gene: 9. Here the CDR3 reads CASSLGTAQAYEQYF. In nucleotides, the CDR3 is TGTGCCAGCAGCCTGGGGACAGCACAAGCCTACGAGCAGTACTTC.

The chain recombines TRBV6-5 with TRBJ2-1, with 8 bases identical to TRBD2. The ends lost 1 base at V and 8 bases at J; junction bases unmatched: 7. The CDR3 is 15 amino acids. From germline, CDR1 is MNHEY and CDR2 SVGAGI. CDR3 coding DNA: TGTGCCAGCAGTTACTTGGGACTAGGCGACCATGAGCAGTTCTTC. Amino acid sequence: CASSYLGLGDHEQFF.